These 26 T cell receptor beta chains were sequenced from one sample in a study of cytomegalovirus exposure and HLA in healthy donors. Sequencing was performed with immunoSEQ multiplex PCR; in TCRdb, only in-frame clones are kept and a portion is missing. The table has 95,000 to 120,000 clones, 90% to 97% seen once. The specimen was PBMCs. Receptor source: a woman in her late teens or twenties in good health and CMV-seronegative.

The CDR3 nucleotides read TGTGCCAGCAGCGTAGTTCCAGGGGAGACCCAGTACTTC. This translates into CASSVVPGETQYF. The V and J genes are TRBV9 and TRBJ2-5, with D perhaps matching TRBD1 (5 bases). CDR1 and CDR2 from the germline V gene are SGDLS and YYNGEE. With 0 bases removed from V and 5 bases from J, the gap between germline ends came to 8 bases. The CDR3 extends over 13 amino acids.

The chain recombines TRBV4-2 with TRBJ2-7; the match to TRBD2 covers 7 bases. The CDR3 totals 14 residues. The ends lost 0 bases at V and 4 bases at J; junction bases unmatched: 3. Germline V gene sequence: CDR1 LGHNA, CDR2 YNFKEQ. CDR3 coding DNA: TGTGCCAGCAGCCAAGATTCCGGGGGGTACGAGCAGTACTTC. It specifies CASSQDSGGYEQYF.

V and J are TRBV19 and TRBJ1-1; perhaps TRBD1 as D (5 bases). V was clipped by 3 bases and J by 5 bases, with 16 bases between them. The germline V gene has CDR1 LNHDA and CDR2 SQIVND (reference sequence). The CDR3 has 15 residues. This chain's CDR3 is CASSMPGQRDTEAFF. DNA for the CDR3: TGTGCCAGTAGTATGCCGGGGCAGCGGGATACTGAAGCTTTCTTT.

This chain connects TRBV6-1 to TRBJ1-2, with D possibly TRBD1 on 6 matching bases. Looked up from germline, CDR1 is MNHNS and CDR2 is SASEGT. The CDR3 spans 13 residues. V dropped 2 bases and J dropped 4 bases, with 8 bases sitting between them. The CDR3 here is CASSERDIYGYTF. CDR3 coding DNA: TGTGCCAGCAGTGAACGGGACATCTATGGCTACACCTTC.

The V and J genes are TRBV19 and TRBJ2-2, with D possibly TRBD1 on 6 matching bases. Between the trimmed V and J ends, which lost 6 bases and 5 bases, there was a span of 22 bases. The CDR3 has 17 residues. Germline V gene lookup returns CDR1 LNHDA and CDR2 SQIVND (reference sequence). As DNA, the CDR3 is TGTGCCAGTAGCCCCCAGGTGGGCAGGGGAAGGACCGGGGAGCTGTTTTTT. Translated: CASSPQVGRGRTGELFF.

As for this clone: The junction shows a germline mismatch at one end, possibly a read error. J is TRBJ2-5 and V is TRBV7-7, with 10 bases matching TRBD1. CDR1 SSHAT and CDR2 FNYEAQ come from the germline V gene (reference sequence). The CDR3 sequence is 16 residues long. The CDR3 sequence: CASSLSLGQGGETQYF. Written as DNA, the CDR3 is TGTGCTAGCAGCTTATCCCTCGGACAGGGGGGAGAGACCCAGTACTTC.

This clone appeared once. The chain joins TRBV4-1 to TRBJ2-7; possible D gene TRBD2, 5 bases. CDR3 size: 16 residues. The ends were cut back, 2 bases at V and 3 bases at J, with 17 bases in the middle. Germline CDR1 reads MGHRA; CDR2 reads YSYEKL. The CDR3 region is CASSQIASSQVYEQYF. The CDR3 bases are TGCGCCAGCAGCCAAATTGCGTCTAGCCAAGTCTACGAGCAGTACTTC.

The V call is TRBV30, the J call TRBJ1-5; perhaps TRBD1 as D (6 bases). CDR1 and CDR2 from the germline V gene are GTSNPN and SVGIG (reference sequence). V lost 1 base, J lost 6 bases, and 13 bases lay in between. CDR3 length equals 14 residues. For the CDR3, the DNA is TGTGCCTGGAGTGCGGGGACACCTAGTCAGCCCCAGCATTTT. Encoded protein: CAWSAGTPSQPQHF.

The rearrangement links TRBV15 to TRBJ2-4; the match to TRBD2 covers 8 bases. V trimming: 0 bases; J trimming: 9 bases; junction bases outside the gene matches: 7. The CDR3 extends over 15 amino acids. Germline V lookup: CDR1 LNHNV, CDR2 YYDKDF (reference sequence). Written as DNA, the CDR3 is TGTGCCACCAGCAGAGATCTTGCGGGGGGTGGCATTCAGTACTTC. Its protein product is CATSRDLAGGGIQYF.

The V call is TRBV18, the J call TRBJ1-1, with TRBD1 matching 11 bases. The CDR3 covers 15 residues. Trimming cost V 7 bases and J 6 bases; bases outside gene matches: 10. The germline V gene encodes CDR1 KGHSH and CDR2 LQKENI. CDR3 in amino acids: CASLRTGGTSSEAFF. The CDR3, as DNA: TGTGCCAGCTTACGGACAGGGGGCACGAGTTCTGAAGCTTTCTTT.

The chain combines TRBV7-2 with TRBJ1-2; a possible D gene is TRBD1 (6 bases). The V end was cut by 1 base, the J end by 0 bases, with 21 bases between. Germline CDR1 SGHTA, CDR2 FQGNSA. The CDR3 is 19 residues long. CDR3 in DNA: TGTGCCAGCAGCTTAGGGGGCCCAGACAGGAGCCCCGCTAACTATGGCTACACCTTC. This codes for CASSLGGPDRSPANYGYTF. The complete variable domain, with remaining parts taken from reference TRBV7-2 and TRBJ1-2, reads GAGVSQSPSNKVTEKGKDVELRCDPISGHTALYWYRQSLGQGLEFLIYFQGNSAPDKSGLPSDRFSAERTGGSVSTLTIQRTQQEDSAVYLCASSLGGPDRSPANYGYTFGSGTRLTVV.

CDR3 sequence reads: CASGGGGPQHF. The CDR3 DNA reads TGTGCCAGCGGGGGCGGCGGGCCCCAGCATTTT. This chain joins TRBV6-5 and TRBJ1-5; D perhaps matches TRBD1 (6 bases). V lost 8 bases and J lost 9, with 11 bases in between. The CDR3 has 11 residues. Germline CDR1 MNHEY, CDR2 SVGAGI.

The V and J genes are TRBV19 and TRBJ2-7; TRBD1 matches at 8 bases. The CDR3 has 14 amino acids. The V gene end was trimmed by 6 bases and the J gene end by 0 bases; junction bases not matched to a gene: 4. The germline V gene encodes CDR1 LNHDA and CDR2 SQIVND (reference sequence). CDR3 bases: TGTGCCAGTAGGACAGGGGCCAACTCCTACGAGCAGTACTTC. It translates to CASRTGANSYEQYF.

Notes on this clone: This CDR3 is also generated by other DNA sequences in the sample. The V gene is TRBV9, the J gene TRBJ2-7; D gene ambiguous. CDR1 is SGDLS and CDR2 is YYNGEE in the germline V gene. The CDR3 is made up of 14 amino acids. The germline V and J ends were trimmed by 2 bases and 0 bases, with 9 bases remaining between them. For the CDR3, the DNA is TGTGCCAGCAGCGTCGGCCAGGACTCCTACGAGCAGTACTTC. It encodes CASSVGQDSYEQYF.

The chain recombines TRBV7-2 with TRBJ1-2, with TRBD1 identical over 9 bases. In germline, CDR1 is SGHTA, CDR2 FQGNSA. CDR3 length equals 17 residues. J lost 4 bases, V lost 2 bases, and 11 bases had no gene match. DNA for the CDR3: TGTGCCAGCAGCTTAACCCAGGGACAGGGTAGCGGCTATGGCTACACCTTC. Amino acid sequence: CASSLTQGQGSGYGYTF.

CDR3 loop: CASSATGQGNTDTQYF. CDR3 coding DNA: TGTGCCAGTAGTGCTACGGGACAGGGAAACACAGATACGCAGTATTTT. The rearrangement uses TRBV19 and TRBJ2-3, with 9 bases aligning to TRBD1. J gave up 2 bases and V 5 bases, and 8 bases lay outside the gene matches. There are 16 residues in the CDR3. Per the germline V gene, CDR1 is LNHDA and CDR2 is SQIVND (reference sequence).

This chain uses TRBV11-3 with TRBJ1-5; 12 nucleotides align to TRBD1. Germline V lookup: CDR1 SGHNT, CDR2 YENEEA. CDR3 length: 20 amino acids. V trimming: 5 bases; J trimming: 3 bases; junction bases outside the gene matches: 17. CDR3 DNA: TGTGCCAGCAGCCCACCCGGGGACAGGGGGCGATTCCGACACAATCAGCCCCAGCATTTT. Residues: CASSPPGDRGRFRHNQPQHF.

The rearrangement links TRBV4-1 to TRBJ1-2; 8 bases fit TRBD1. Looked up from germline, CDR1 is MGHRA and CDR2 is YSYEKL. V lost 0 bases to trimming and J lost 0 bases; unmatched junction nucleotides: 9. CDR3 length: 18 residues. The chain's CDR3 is CASSQDSRGTGANYGYTF. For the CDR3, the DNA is TGCGCCAGCAGCCAAGATAGCAGGGGGACAGGCGCTAACTATGGCTACACCTTC.

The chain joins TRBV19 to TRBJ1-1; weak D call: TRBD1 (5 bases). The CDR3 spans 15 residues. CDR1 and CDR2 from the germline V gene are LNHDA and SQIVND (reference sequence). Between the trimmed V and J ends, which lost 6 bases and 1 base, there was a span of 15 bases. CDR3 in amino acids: CASSPDSSQNTEAFF. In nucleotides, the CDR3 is TGTGCCAGTAGCCCAGACAGTTCCCAGAACACTGAAGCTTTCTTT.

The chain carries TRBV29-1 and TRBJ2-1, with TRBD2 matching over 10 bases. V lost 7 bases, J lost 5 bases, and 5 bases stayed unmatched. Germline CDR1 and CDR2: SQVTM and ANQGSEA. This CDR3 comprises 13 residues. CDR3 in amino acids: CSGWTSGDNEQFF. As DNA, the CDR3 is TGCAGCGGCTGGACTAGCGGTGACAATGAGCAGTTCTTC.

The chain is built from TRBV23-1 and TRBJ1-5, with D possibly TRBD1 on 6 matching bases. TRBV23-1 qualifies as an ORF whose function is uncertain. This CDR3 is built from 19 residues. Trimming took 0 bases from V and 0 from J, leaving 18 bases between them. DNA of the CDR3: TGCGCCAGCAGTCAATCGAGACAGGTGAAGGGGCATAGCAATCAGCCCCAGCATTTT. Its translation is CASSQSRQVKGHSNQPQHF.

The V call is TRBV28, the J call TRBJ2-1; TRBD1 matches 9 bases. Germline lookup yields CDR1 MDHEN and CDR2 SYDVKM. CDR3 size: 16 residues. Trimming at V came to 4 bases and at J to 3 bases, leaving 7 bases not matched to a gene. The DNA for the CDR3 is TGTGCCAGCAGTTCATCCGGGACAGGGAACTACAATGAGCAGTTCTTC. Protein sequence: CASSSSGTGNYNEQFF. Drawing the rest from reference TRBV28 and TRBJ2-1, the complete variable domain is DVKVTQSSRYLVKRTGEKVFLECVQDMDHENMFWYRQDPGLGLRLIYFSYDVKMKEKGDIPEGYSVSREKKERFSLILESASTNQTSMYLCASSSSGTGNYNEQFFGPGTRLTVL.

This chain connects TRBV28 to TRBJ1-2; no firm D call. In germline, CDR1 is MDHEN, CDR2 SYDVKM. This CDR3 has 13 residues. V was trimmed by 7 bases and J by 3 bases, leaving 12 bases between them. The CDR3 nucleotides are TGTGCCAGCACCCCCGGACTGGACTATGGCTACACCTTC. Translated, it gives CASTPGLDYGYTF.

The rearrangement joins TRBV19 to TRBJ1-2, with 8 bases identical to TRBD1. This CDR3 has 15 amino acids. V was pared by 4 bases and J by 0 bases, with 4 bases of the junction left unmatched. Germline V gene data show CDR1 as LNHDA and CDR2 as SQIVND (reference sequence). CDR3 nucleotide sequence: TGTGCCAGTAGTAACAGGGGGAGAGCTAACTATGGCTACACCTTC. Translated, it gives CASSNRGRANYGYTF.

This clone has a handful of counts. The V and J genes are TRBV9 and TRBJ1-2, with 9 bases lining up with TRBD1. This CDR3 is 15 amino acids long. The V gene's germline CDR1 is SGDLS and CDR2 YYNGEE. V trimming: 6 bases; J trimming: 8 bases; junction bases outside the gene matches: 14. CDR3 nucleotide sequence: TGTGCCAGCACCAATACCTGGACAGGGGAGTTCGGCTACACCTTC. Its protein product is CASTNTWTGEFGYTF.

CDR3 in DNA: TGCGCCAGCAGAGGCCCACTAGCGGGGGTTACGCAGTATTTT. Protein product: CASRGPLAGVTQYF. The J gene is TRBJ2-3, the V gene TRBV10-1; 11 nucleotides align to TRBD2. CDR1 is WNHNN and CDR2 is SYGVQD in the germline V gene (reference sequence). V shed 6 bases and J 8 bases; nucleotides not matched to a gene: 7. The CDR3 has 14 amino acids.